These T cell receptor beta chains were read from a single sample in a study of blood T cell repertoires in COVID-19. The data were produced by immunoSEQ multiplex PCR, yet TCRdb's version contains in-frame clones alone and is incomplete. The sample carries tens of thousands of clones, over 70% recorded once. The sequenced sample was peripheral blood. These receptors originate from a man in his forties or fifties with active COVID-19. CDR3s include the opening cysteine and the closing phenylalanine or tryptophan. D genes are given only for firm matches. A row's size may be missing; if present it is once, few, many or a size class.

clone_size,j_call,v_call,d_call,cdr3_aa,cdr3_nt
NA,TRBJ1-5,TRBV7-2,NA,CASSSSGERGPQHF,TGTGCCAGCAGCTCGTCAGGGGAGCGGGGGCCCCAGCATTTT
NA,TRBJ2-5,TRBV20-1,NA,CSVSDRETQYF,TGCAGTGTTTCAGACAGGGAGACCCAGTACTTC
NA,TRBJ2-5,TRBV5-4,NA,CASSPRGQYQETQYF,TGTGCCAGCAGCCCCAGAGGACAGTACCAAGAGACCCAGTACTTC
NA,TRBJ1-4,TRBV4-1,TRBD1,CASSQAGQPNEKLFF,TGCGCCAGCAGCCAAGCGGGACAGCCTAATGAAAAACTGTTTTTT
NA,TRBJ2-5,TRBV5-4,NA,CASSLVGQETQYF,TGTGCCAGCAGCTTGGTCGGCCAAGAGACCCAGTACTTC
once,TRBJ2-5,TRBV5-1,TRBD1,CASSQRTGSQETQYF,TGCGCCAGCAGCCAGCGGACAGGTTCACAAGAGACCCAGTACTTC
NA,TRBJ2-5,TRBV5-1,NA,CASRELYQGGSQETQYF,TGCGCCAGCAGGGAACTCTATCAGGGAGGTAGCCAAGAGACCCAGTACTTC
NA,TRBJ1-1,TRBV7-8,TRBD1,CASSSRRDRGNTEAFF,TGTGCCAGCAGCAGCCGCCGGGACAGGGGGAACACTGAAGCTTTCTTT
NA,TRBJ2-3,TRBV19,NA,CASSMFGSLGVTDTQYF,TGTGCCAGTAGTATGTTTGGAAGCTTAGGGGTGACAGATACGCAGTATTTT
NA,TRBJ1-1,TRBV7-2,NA,CASSFQRQFTGGAFF,TGTGCCAGCAGCTTTCAACGACAGTTTACCGGAGGGGCTTTCTTT
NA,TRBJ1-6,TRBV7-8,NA,CASSFSREEYYNSPLHF,TGTGCCAGCAGCTTCAGTAGGGAGGAGTACTATAATTCACCCCTCCACTTT
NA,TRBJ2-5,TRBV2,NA,CASSRDSQETQYF,TGTGCCAGCAGTCGGGACTCCCAAGAGACCCAGTACTTC
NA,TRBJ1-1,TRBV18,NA,CASSRAVRRNTEAFF,TGTGCCAGCTCACGTGCGGTTCGGAGGAACACTGAAGCTTTCTTT
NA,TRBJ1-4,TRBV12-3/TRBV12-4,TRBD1,CASSFRDRGNLFF,TGTGCCAGCAGTTTCAGGGACAGGGGGAACTTGTTTTTT
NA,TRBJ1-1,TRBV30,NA,CAWSRGIMNTEAFF,TGTGCCTGGAGTCGGGGGATAATGAACACTGAAGCTTTCTTT
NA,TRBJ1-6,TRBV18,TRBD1,CASSPYLQTGNNSPLHF,TGTGCCAGCTCACCCTACCTCCAGACAGGGAATAATTCACCCCTCCACTTT
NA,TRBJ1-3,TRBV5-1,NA,CASGRDTASGNTIYF,TGCGCCAGCGGACGGGACACTGCCTCTGGAAACACCATATATTTT
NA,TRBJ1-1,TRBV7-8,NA,CASTAGGSTEAFF,TGTGCCAGCACCGCGGGAGGGTCCACTGAAGCTTTCTTT
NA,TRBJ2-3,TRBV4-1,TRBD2,CASSQRLAGGLGTDTQYF,TGCGCCAGCAGCCAAAGACTCGCGGGGGGGCTGGGCACAGATACGCAGTATTTT
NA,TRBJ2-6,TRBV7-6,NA,CASSPERANVLTF,TGTGCCAGCAGCCCTGAGAGGGCCAACGTCCTGACTTTC
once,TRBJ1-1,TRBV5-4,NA,CASSPRRQNTEAFF,TGTGCCAGCAGCCCGCGGAGGCAGAACACTGAAGCTTTCTTT
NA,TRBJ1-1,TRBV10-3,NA,CAISEYGRDTEAFF,TGTGCCATCAGTGAGTATGGCAGGGATACTGAAGCTTTCTTT
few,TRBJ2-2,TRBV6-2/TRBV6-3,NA,CASSYGRNTGELFF,TGTGCCAGCAGTTACGGCAGGAACACCGGGGAGCTGTTTTTT
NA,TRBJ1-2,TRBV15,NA,CATSRDPETPFTF,TGTGCCACCAGCAGAGATCCCGAGACACCCTTTACCTTC
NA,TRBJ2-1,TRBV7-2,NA,CASRSTRYNEQFF,TGTGCCAGCAGATCCACGAGATACAATGAGCAGTTCTTC
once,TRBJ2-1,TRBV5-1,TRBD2,CASSPREGSEQFF,TGCGCCAGCAGTCCGCGGGAGGGAAGTGAGCAGTTCTTC
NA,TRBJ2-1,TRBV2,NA,CASSDSAAGEQFF,TGTGCCAGCAGTGATTCGGCCGCAGGGGAGCAGTTCTTC
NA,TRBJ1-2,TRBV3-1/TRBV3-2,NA,CASSLLLNYGYTF,TGTGCCAGCAGCCTCCTTCTTAACTATGGCTACACCTTC
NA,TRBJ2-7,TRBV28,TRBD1,CASSRQGEESYEQYF,TGTGCCAGCAGTAGACAGGGAGAGGAATCCTACGAGCAGTACTTC
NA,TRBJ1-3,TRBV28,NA,CASSLLQGNTIYF,TGTGCCAGCAGTCTGTTACAGGGAAACACCATATATTTT
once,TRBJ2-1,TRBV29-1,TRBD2,CSVDTSGSYNEQFF,TGCAGCGTTGACACTAGCGGGAGCTACAATGAGCAGTTCTTC
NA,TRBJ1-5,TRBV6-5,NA,CASRGGISNQPQHF,TGTGCCAGCAGAGGGGGAATTAGCAATCAGCCCCAGCATTTT
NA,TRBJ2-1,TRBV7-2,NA,CASSRGGQKSYNEQFF,TGTGCCAGCAGCCGCGGCGGACAGAAATCCTACAATGAGCAGTTCTTC
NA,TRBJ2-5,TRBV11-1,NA,CASRLDLAETQYF,TGTGCCAGCAGGTTAGACCTGGCAGAGACCCAGTACTTC
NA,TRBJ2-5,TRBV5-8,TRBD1,CASSRGRQETQYF,TGTGCCAGCAGCAGGGGGCGCCAAGAGACCCAGTACTTC
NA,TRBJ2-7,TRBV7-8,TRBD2,CASSLGAGAETLAGGREQYF,TGTGCCAGCAGCTTAGGAGCAGGGGCCGAAACTCTAGCGGGAGGAAGGGAGCAGTACTTC
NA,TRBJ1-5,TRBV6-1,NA,CASSEEAGLIQPQHF,TGTGCCAGCAGTGAAGAGGCAGGGTTGATCCAGCCCCAGCATTTT
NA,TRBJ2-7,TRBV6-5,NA,CASTSRNGYEQYF,TGTGCCAGCACCTCGAGGAATGGCTACGAGCAGTACTTC
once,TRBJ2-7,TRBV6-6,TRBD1,CASSSGTGLGKQYF,TGTGCCAGCAGTTCCGGGACAGGGTTAGGGAAGCAGTACTTC
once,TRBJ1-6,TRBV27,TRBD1,CASSSRGLGSPLHF,TGTGCCAGCAGTTCCAGGGGGCTGGGGTCACCCCTCCACTTT
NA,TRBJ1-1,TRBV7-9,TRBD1,CASSPRQGEAEAFF,TGTGCCAGCAGCCCACGACAGGGTGAAGCTGAAGCTTTCTTT
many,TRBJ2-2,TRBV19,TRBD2,CASKGREREGPGELFF,TGTGCCAGTAAGGGCCGGGAGCGGGAGGGCCCCGGGGAGCTGTTTTTT